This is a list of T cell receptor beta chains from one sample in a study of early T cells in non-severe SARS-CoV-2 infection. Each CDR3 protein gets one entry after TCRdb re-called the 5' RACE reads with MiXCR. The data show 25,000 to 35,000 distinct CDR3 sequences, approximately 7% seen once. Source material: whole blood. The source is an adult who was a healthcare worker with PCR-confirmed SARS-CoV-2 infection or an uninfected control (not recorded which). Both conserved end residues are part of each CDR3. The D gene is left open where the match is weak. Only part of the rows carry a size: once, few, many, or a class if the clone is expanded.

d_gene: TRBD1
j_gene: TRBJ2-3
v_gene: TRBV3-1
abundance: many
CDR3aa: CASSQRQGYTDTQYF
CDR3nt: TGTGCCAGCAGCCAACGACAGGGGTATACAGATACGCAGTATTTT

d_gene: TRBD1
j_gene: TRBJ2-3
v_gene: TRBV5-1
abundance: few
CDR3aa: CASSTTGDTTDTQYF
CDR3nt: TGCGCCAGCAGCACGACAGGGGACACCACAGATACGCAGTATTTT

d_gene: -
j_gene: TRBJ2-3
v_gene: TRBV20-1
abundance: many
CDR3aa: CSAPEPGVLNTQYF
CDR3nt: TGCAGTGCTCCTGAGCCGGGGGTGCTAAATACGCAGTATTTT

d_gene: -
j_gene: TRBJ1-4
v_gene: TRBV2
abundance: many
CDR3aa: CASSESSATNEKLFF
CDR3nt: TGTGCCAGCAGTGAATCCAGTGCAACTAATGAAAAACTGTTTTTT

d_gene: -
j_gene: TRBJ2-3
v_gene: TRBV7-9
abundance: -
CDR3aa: CASSLSRGPGGDTQYF
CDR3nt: TGTGCCAGCAGCTTATCGCGGGGGCCCGGCGGAGATACGCAGTATTTT

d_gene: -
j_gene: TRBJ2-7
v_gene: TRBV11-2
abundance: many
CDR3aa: CASSLLAGTISYEQYF
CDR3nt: TGTGCCAGCAGCTTGTTGGCGGGAACCATCTCCTACGAGCAGTACTTC

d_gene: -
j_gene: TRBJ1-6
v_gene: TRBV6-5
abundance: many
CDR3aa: CASSYSGGDNSPLHF
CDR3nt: TGTGCCAGCAGTTACTCGGGGGGCGATAATTCACCCCTCCACTTT

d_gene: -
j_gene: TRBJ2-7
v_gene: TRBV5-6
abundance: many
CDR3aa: CASRRDSSYEQYF
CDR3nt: TGTGCCAGCAGAAGGGATAGCTCCTACGAGCAGTACTTC

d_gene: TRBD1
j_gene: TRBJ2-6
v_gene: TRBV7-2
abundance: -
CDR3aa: CASRLVTGGANVLTF
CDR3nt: TGTGCCAGCAGGTTGGTCACAGGGGGAGCCAACGTCCTGACTTTC

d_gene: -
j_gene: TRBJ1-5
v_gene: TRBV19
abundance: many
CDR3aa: CASSIIGLSGGSNQPQHF
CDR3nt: TGTGCCAGTAGTATTATAGGCCTCTCCGGGGGTAGCAATCAGCCCCAGCATTTT

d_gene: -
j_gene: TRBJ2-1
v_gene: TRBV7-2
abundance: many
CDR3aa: CASSLIGNEQFF
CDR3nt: TGTGCCAGCAGCTTAATCGGCAATGAGCAGTTCTTC

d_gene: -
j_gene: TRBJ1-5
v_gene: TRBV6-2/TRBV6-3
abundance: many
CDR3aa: CASSYGDSNQPQHF
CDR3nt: TGTGCCAGCAGTTACGGTGATTCCAATCAGCCCCAGCATTTT

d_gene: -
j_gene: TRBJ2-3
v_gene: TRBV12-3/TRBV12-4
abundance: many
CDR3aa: CASSLGRGASTDTQYF
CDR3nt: TGTGCCAGCAGCTTGGGCCGGGGGGCGAGCACAGATACGCAGTATTTT

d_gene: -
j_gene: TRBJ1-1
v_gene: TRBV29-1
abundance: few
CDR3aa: CSVLGYSAEAFF
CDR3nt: TGCAGCGTGCTAGGTTACAGCGCTGAAGCTTTCTTT

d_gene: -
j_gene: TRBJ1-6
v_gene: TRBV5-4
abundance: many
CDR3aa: CASSFGQGHNSPLHF
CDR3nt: TGTGCCAGCAGCTTTGGGCAGGGCCATAATTCACCCCTCCACTTT

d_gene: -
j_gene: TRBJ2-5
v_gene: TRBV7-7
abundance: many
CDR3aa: CASSLRPQETQYF
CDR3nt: TGTGCTAGCAGCTTACGGCCTCAGGAGACCCAGTACTTC

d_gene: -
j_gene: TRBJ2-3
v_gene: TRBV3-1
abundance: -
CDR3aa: CASSQGGPGSTQYF
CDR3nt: TGTGCCAGCAGCCAAGGTGGTCCGGGGAGTACGCAGTATTTT

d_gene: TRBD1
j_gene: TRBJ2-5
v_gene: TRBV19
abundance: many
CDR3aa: CASSIGGQEETQYF
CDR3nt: TGTGCCAGTAGTATAGGGGGACAGGAAGAGACCCAGTACTTC

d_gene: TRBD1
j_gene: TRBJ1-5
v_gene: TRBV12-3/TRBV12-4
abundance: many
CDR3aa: CASMGQGNQPQHF
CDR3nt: TGTGCCAGCATGGGACAGGGGAATCAGCCCCAGCATTTT

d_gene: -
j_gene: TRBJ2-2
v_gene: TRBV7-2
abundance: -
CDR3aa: CASSTYTGELFF
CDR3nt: TGTGCCAGCAGCACGTACACCGGGGAGCTGTTTTTT

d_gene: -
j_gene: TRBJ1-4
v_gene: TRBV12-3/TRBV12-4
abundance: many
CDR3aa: CASRRGGAGTTNEKLFF
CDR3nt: TGTGCCAGCAGACGTGGGGGCGCCGGAACGACTAATGAAAAACTGTTTTTT

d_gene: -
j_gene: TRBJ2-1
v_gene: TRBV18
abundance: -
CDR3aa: CASSPPTGAPGYNEQFF
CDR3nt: TGTGCCAGCTCACCACCGACGGGGGCTCCCGGGTACAATGAGCAGTTCTTC

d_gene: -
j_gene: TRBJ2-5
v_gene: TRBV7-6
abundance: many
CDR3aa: CASSSTYQETQYF
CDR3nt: TGTGCCAGCAGCTCTACGTACCAAGAGACCCAGTACTTC

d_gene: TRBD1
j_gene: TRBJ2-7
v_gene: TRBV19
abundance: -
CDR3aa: CASSTVQGGPPYEQYF
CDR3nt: TGTGCCAGTAGTACCGTACAGGGGGGACCCCCCTACGAGCAGTACTTC

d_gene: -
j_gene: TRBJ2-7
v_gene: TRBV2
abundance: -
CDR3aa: CASIRDTYYEQYF
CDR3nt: TGTGCCAGTATAAGGGACACATACTACGAGCAGTACTTC

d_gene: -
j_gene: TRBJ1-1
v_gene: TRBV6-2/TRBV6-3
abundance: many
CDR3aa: CASTRDRYTEAFF
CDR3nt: TGTGCCAGCACCCGGGACCGATACACTGAAGCTTTCTTT

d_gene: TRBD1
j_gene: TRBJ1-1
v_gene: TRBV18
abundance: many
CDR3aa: CASSPSTGVNTEAFF
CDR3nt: TGTGCCAGCTCACCCTCCACAGGGGTGAACACTGAAGCTTTCTTT

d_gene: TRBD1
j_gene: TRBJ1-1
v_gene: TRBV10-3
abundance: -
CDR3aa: CAIKPGQGETEAFF
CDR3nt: TGTGCCATCAAACCGGGACAGGGGGAAACTGAAGCTTTCTTT

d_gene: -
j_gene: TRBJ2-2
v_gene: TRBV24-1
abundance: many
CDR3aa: CATTWRGRPPNTGELFF
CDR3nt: TGTGCCACCACCTGGCGGGGCCGGCCTCCGAACACCGGGGAGCTGTTTTTT

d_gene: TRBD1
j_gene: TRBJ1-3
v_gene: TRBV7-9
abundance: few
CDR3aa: CASSRMRTGVSGNTIYF
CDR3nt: TGTGCCAGCAGCCGGATGAGGACAGGGGTTTCTGGAAACACCATATATTTT

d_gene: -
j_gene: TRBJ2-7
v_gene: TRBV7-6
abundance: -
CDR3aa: CASSPRDLSHEQYF
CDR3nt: TGTGCCAGCAGCCCCCGGGACTTATCCCACGAGCAGTACTTC

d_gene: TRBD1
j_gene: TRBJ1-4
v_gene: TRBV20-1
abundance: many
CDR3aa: CSARRPQGANEKLFF
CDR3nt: TGCAGTGCCCGCCGCCCACAGGGGGCGAATGAAAAACTGTTTTTT

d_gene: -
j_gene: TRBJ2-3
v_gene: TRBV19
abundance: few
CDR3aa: CASSAFGNTDTQYF
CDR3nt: TGTGCCAGTAGTGCGTTCGGAAACACAGATACGCAGTATTTT

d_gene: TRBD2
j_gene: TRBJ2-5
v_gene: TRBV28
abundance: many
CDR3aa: CASRSYSTGGLETQYF
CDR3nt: TGTGCCAGCAGGTCATATTCTACGGGAGGGCTGGAGACCCAGTACTTC

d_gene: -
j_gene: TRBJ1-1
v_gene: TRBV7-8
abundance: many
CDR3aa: CASSSEYRVMNTEAFF
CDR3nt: TGTGCCAGCAGCTCGGAATACAGGGTAATGAACACTGAAGCTTTCTTT

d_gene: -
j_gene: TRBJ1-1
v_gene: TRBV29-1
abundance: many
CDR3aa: CSVTVRVNTEAFF
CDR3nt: TGCAGCGTTACGGTTAGGGTAAACACTGAAGCTTTCTTT

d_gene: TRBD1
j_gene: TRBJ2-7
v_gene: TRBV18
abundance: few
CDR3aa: CASSLTGAFGEQYF
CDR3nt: TGTGCCAGCTCGCTGACAGGGGCTTTCGGGGAGCAGTACTTC

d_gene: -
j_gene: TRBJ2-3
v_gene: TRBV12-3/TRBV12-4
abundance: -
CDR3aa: CASSPTGGDTQYF
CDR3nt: TGTGCCAGCAGCCCGACTGGGGGAGATACGCAGTATTTT

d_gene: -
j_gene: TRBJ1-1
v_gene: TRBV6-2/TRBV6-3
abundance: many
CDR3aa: CASSYYSTREAFF
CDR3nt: TGTGCCAGCAGTTACTACTCGACGAGGGAAGCTTTCTTT

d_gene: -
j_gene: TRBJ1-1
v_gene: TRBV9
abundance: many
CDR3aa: CASSAQNTEAFF
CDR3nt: TGTGCCAGCAGCGCACAGAACACTGAAGCTTTCTTT

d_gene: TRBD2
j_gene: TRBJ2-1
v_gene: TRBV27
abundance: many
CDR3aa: CASRGWGLAGGEPYNEQFF
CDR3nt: TGTGCCAGCAGAGGCTGGGGACTAGCGGGAGGGGAACCCTACAATGAGCAGTTCTTC

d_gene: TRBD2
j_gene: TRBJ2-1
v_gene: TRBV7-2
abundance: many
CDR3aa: CASSATSGPYNEQFF
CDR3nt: TGTGCCAGCAGCGCAACTAGCGGGCCTTACAATGAGCAGTTCTTC

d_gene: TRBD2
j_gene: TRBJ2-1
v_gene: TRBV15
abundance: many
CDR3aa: CATSRASGSFDEQFF
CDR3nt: TGTGCCACCAGCAGAGCTAGCGGGAGTTTCGATGAGCAGTTCTTC

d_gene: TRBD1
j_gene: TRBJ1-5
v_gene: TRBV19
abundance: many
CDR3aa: CASSMPDRASNQPQHF
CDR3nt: TGTGCCAGTAGTATGCCCGACAGGGCTAGCAATCAGCCCCAGCATTTT

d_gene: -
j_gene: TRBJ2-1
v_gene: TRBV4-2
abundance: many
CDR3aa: CASSQEWGVYNEQFF
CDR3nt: TGTGCCAGCAGCCAAGAGTGGGGGGTCTACAATGAGCAGTTCTTC

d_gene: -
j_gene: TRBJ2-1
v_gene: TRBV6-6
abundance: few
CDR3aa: CASSRDRNSYNEQFF
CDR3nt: TGTGCCAGCAGTAGAGACAGGAACTCCTACAATGAGCAGTTCTTC

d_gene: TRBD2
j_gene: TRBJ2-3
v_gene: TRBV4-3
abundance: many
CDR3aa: CASSQGGGQDTQYF
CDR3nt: TGCGCCAGCAGCCAAGGGGGAGGGCAAGATACGCAGTATTTT

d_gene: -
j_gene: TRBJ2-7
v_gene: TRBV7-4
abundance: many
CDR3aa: CASSPLEAYEQYF
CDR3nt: TGTGCCAGCAGCCCCTTGGAAGCCTACGAGCAGTACTTC

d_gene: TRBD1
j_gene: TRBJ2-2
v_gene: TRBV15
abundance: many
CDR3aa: CATSTRDRKAGELFF
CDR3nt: TGTGCCACCAGCACCCGGGACAGGAAGGCCGGGGAGCTGTTTTTT

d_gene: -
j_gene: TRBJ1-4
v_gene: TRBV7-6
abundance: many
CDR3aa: CASSLTTGSREKLFF
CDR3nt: TGTGCCAGCAGCTTAACTACAGGCTCAAGGGAAAAACTGTTTTTT

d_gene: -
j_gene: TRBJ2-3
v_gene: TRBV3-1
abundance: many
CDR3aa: CASSRRAGSTDTQYF
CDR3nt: TGTGCCAGCAGCCGAAGAGCGGGTAGCACAGATACGCAGTATTTT

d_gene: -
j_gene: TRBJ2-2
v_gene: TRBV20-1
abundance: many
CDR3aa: CSARGLSRPSSTGELFF
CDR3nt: TGCAGTGCTAGAGGATTGTCTCGGCCTAGTAGCACCGGGGAGCTGTTTTTT

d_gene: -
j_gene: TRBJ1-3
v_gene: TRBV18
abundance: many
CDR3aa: CASSNRVSGNTIYF
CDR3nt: TGTGCCAGCTCCAATAGGGTATCCGGAAACACCATATATTTT

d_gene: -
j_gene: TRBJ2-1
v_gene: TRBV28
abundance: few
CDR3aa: CASSYGWSRGATSSYNEQFF
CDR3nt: TGTGCCAGCAGTTATGGGTGGTCTAGGGGGGCCACAAGCTCCTACAATGAGCAGTTCTTC